This T cell receptor beta chain stems from a study of blood T cell repertoires in COVID-19. Study-wide context: Sample material is recorded as cDNA or gDNA derived from T cells, B-cell-depleted T cells, or PBMCs.

CDR3 length: 14 amino acids. Trimming pared 7 bases from V and 5 bases from J, leaving 15 bases between. Germline V gene data show CDR1 as MDHEN and CDR2 as SYDVKM. The repertoire was sequenced with immunoSEQ multiplex PCR; TCRdb's copy has only in-frame clones and lacks some. The repertoire holds 200,000 to 300,000 clones, with 80% to 90% as singletons. V gene TRBV28 combines with J gene TRBJ1-5; D is perhaps TRBD1 (5 bases). The source material was peripheral blood. This TCR came from a woman between 45 and 60 years old with acute or convalescent COVID-19. CDR3 coding DNA: TGTGCCAGCACCGTGCCGGGGGGAGATCAGCCCCAGCATTTT. It codes for CASTVPGGDQPQHF.